The rows below give T cell receptor beta chains drawn from one sample of a study of molecular identifiers for immune sequencing clone quantification. TCRdb reprocessed the PCR reads with MiXCR, giving one entry per CDR3 protein. The data contain around 460,000 distinct CDR3 sequences, about 25% of them singletons. The sequencing input was naive CD8+ T cells from blood, with Jurkat cell RNA spiked in. The receptor set was obtained from a human donor in good health. Some libraries in this study had Jurkat cell RNA spiked in. Each CDR3 is given without its conserved first and last residue. Clone size, where shown, is once, few, many, or a class for clones that have expanded.

clone_size v_call cdr3_length cdr3_aa
- TRBV6-1 14 ASALWGQSLTDTQY
many TRBV12-5 14 ASGLVLGTDTGELF
few TRBV7-9 15 ASSSVTSSGGADTQY
- TRBV5-6 12 ASSLGSGALGQF
- TRBV4-2 12 ASSQSSPDYEQY
few TRBV27 12 ASSRDTAGYEQY
few TRBV28 11 ATNQTPQETQY
- TRBV10-3 14 AIGTGKSSYNSPLH
many TRBV30 12 AWSVTSGADTQY
few TRBV7-9 11 ASTPLASYEQY
- TRBV5-6 10 ASSPGSYGYT
- TRBV7-9 11 ASSPPATTEAF
- TRBV19 11 ASSIEVESPLH
- TRBV14 14 ASSLTSSGGAYEQY
few TRBV4-1 12 ASSQRTGNYEQY
few TRBV12-3/TRBV12-4 12 ASSKLGSTDTQY
few TRBV12-3/TRBV12-4 16 ASSRAGTGDSMNTEAF